This T cell receptor beta chain stems from a study of radiotherapy plus CTLA-4 blockade in lung cancer. Study-level information: Of all patients, approximately 18% responded objectively and 25% to 35% showed disease control. General study results and limits: Together with interferon-beta, which increased in serum after radiation, early dynamic changes in blood T cell clones were reportedly the best predictors of response. Blood-borne expansion of tumor-derived TCR clones followed radiotherapy plus ipilimumab.

Patients in the study, people with chemo-refractory metastatic non-small-cell lung cancer, received focal radiation plus ipilimumab CTLA-4 blockade. Method: immunoSEQ multiplex PCR; TCRdb's copy keeps in-frame clones and lacks some. The sample records tens of thousands of clones, roughly 80% being singletons. This clone was seen only once. The antigen remains unidentified. The sequence was collected from a human donor with non-small cell lung cancer that progressed on radiotherapy plus ipilimumab. Sequencing used peripheral blood, obtained from a patient treated with radiotherapy plus ipilimumab.

CDR3 in DNA: TGTGCCAGCAGTTTTTCTAGCGGGAGTAGACACGAGCAGTACTTC. This sequence encodes CASSFSSGSRHEQYF. The chain employs TRBV28 and TRBJ2-7, with 10 bases aligning to TRBD2. V was clipped by 3 bases and J by 5 bases; unmatched bases: 7. Germline CDR1 and CDR2: MDHEN and SYDVKM. The CDR3 extends over 15 amino acids.